This T cell receptor beta chain is from a study of Graves' ophthalmopathy and Graves' hyperthyroidism. The study excluded patients with other autoimmune diseases, uncontrolled infections, pregnancy or lactation. The PBMCs originated from more than 8 ml of fresh peripheral blood. RNA transcripts provided the template for amplifying TCR beta CDR3 regions. First-round RT-PCR employed HTBI primers, with a second-round multiplex PCR after it. TCRdb recomputed calls from the multiplex PCR reads with MiXCR, one row per CDR3 protein. The sample lists about 640,000 distinct CDR3 sequences, 35% to 50% occurring once. This clonotype was recorded only once. The CDR3 runs 14 residues. Trimming pared 7 bases from V and 0 bases from J, leaving 9 bases between. CDR1 and CDR2 (germline): ENHRY, SYGVKD.

The sequencing input was peripheral blood. This receptor was identified in an adult man with Graves' ophthalmopathy. This chain uses TRBV10-3 with TRBJ2-2; D might be TRBD1 or TRBD2, each matching 5 bases. The CDR3 protein is CAITEGSNTGELFF. The CDR3 DNA follows: TGTGCCATCACCGAGGGGTCGAACACCGGGGAGCTGTTTTTT.